One sample yielded the 27 T cell receptor beta chains listed below, sequenced in a study of long-term antiretroviral therapy in people with HIV. This was the immunoSEQ v3.0 assay at survey level. Profiled with immunoSEQ multiplex PCR; TCRdb holds only in-frame clones, not every one. The sample yields roughly 15,000 clones, around 82% seen once. The material sequenced was unsorted PBMCs, taken 3.1 years after starting antiretroviral therapy. Receptors originate from a man between 35 and 55 years old with HIV.

The J gene is TRBJ1-2, the V gene TRBV5-5; 8 bases line up with TRBD1. The CDR3 extends over 13 amino acids. J was trimmed by 7 bases and V by 5 bases; bases with no gene match: 7. Germline V gives CDR1 SGHKS, CDR2 YYEKEE (reference sequence). The CDR3 reads CASSIRTGIGYTF. CDR3 nucleotides: TGTGCCAGCAGTATCAGGACAGGGATTGGCTACACCTTC. Looking up the rest from reference TRBV5-5 and TRBJ1-2 gives the full variable domain: DAGVTQSPTHLIKTRGQQVTLRCSPISGHKSVSWYQQVLGQGPQFIFQYYEKEERGRGNFPDRFSARQFPNYSSELNVNALLLGDSALYLCASSIRTGIGYTFGSGTRLTVV.

The rearrangement uses TRBV11-3 and TRBJ1-4; 9 nucleotides agree with TRBD1. This CDR3 contains 15 residues. Germline V gives CDR1 SGHNT, CDR2 YENEEA. V was clipped by 4 bases and J by 6 bases; unmatched bases: 6. The CDR3 DNA reads TGTGCCAGCAGCTCGCCGGGACAGGGTTATGAAAAACTGTTTTTT. Translating it yields CASSSPGQGYEKLFF.

The chain links TRBV19 to TRBJ1-5, with 7 bases fitting TRBD1. CDR3 length: 14 residues. J lost 5 bases, V lost 8 bases, and 9 bases had no gene match. Germline V lookup: CDR1 LNHDA, CDR2 SQIVND (reference sequence). The chain's CDR3 is CASQDRDGYQPQHF. The DNA of the CDR3 is TGTGCCAGTCAAGACAGGGACGGTTATCAGCCCCAGCATTTT. Full variable domain (outside the CDR3, taken from reference TRBV19 and TRBJ1-5): DGGITQSPKYLFRKEGQNVTLSCEQNLNHDAMYWYRQDPGQGLRLIYYSQIVNDFQKGDIAEGYSVSREKKESFPLTVTSAQKNPTAFYLCASQDRDGYQPQHFGDGTRLSIL.

The chain uses TRBV7-8 and TRBJ1-6; D gene uncertain. V shed 1 base and J shed 0 bases, with 10 bases lying between them. Germline values: CDR1 SGHVS, CDR2 FQNEAQ. CDR3 length equals 17 residues. The CDR3 here is CASSLDGESSYNSPLHF. In DNA form, the CDR3 reads TGTGCCAGCAGCTTAGATGGAGAGAGCTCCTATAATTCACCCCTCCACTTT.

The chain has TRBV12-5 and TRBJ2-1; 8 positions agree with TRBD1. CDR1 is LGHNT, CDR2 FRNRAP, per germline. Trimming at V came to 4 bases and at J to 7 bases, leaving 6 bases not matched to a gene. This CDR3 has 14 residues. CDR3 loop: CASGWGTGWNEQFF. In DNA form, the CDR3 reads TGTGCTAGTGGTTGGGGGACAGGTTGGAATGAGCAGTTCTTC.

The chain combines TRBV5-6 with TRBJ2-1, with TRBD2 identical over 16 bases. Trimming cost V 1 base and J 4 bases; bases outside gene matches: 8. Germline CDR1 is SGHDT and CDR2 is YYEEEE. CDR3 length: 19 residues. The CDR3 protein is CASSLSGLAGGPGYNEQFF. The CDR3 DNA reads as TGTGCCAGCAGCTTGTCGGGACTAGCGGGGGGGCCGGGATACAATGAGCAGTTCTTC. The full variable domain, its missing parts supplied by reference TRBV5-6 and TRBJ2-1, is DAGVTQSPTHLIKTRGQQVTLRCSPKSGHDTVSWYQQALGQGPQFIFQYYEEEERQRGNFPDRFSGHQFPNYSSELNVNALLLGDSALYLCASSLSGLAGGPGYNEQFFGPGTRLTVL.

The chain carries TRBV19 and TRBJ1-2; 7 bases agree with TRBD1. Germline V gene data show CDR1 as LNHDA and CDR2 as SQIVND (reference sequence). Germline trimming cut 5 bases from V and 4 bases from J; bases unmatched to any gene: 4. The CDR3 covers 13 residues. CDR3 DNA: TGTGCCAGTAGTTCTGGGACAGCCTATGGCTACACCTTC. Its protein product is CASSSGTAYGYTF.

The chain is built from TRBV19 and TRBJ1-5; maybe TRBD1 (5 bases). Germline V gives CDR1 LNHDA, CDR2 SQIVND (reference sequence). The CDR3 is made up of 15 amino acids. V was trimmed by 7 bases and J by 0 bases, leaving 13 bases between them. CDR3 sequence (DNA): TGTGCCAGTACTTGGGGGGGGAATAGCAATCAGCCCCAGCATTTT. This codes for CASTWGGNSNQPQHF.

This clone was found once. The chain joins TRBV29-1 to TRBJ1-1; maybe TRBD1 (5 bases). The length of the CDR3 is 12 residues. Germline loops: CDR1 SQVTM, CDR2 ANQGSEA. The V gene lost 2 bases and the J gene lost 5 bases, with 9 bases spanning the gap. This chain's CDR3 is CSVEWGGTEAFF. The CDR3 nucleotides are TGCAGCGTTGAATGGGGGGGGACTGAAGCTTTCTTT.

The chain links TRBV27 to TRBJ2-1; unclear D gene. V dropped 4 bases and J dropped 0 bases, with 7 bases sitting between them. The CDR3 covers 14 residues. The V gene's germline CDR1 is MNHEY and CDR2 SMNVEV (reference sequence). Here the CDR3 reads CASSSINSYNEQFF. CDR3 DNA: TGTGCCAGCAGTTCCATAAACTCCTACAATGAGCAGTTCTTC.

The chain recombines TRBV11-3 with TRBJ1-4; D is unclear. V lost 7 bases and J lost 7, with 10 bases in between. The germline CDR1 and CDR2 sequences are SGHNT and YENEEA. The CDR3 sequence is 12 residues long. The CDR3 DNA reads as TGTGCCAGCACAGCGGCGGGTGAAAAACTGTTTTTT. Translation gives CASTAAGEKLFF.

The chain joins TRBV4-1 to TRBJ1-5, with D possibly TRBD1 on 5 matching bases. Germline V gene sequence: CDR1 MGHRA, CDR2 YSYEKL. Trimming pared 4 bases from V and 0 bases from J, leaving 22 bases between. CDR3 length: 19 residues. The CDR3 DNA is TGCGCCAGCAGCCTTTCCATATTGAGGGGCCGGGATAGCAATCAGCCCCAGCATTTT. Amino acids: CASSLSILRGRDSNQPQHF.

The CDR3 sequence is CASSVDEAGYTF. In DNA, the CDR3 is TGTGCCAGCAGCGTAGATGAGGCTGGCTACACCTTC. The chain uses TRBV9 and TRBJ1-2, with unresolved D. The CDR3 is 12 residues long. Trimming shortened V by 0 bases and J by 7 bases, and 7 bases separated the two germline ends. Germline values: CDR1 SGDLS, CDR2 YYNGEE.

The count of this clone is one. J is TRBJ1-2 and V is TRBV7-2; D gene ambiguous. The CDR3 is made up of 13 amino acids. Trimming left V 1 base short and J 4 bases short, with 7 bases between. Germline-derived CDR1 and CDR2 are SGHTA and FQGNSA. The CDR3 DNA reads as TGTGCCAGCAGCTTAGACAGATCCTATGGCTACACCTTC. Translation: CASSLDRSYGYTF. The variable domain in full, with the rest retrieved from reference TRBV7-2 and TRBJ1-2, is GAGVSQSPSNKVTEKGKDVELRCDPISGHTALYWYRQSLGQGLEFLIYFQGNSAPDKSGLPSDRFSAERTGGSVSTLTIQRTQQEDSAVYLCASSLDRSYGYTFGSGTRLTVV.

This chain connects TRBV5-1 to TRBJ2-7; the D call may be TRBD1 or TRBD2 (5 bases each). The V gene's germline CDR1 is SGHRS and CDR2 YFSETQ. The CDR3 contains 15 residues. Trimming pared 7 bases from V and 2 bases from J, leaving 19 bases between. The CDR3 nucleotides read TGCGCCAGCGGGGACCCGGGCAGCTTCGCCTACGAGCAGTACTTC. Encoded protein: CASGDPGSFAYEQYF.

This clone was detected a few times. The chain is built from TRBV6-6 and TRBJ1-2; D possibly corresponds to TRBD1 (5 bases). Between the trimmed V and J ends, which lost 4 bases and 8 bases, there was a span of 14 bases. The CDR3 totals 13 residues. CDR1 is MNHNY and CDR2 is SVGAGI in the germline V gene (reference sequence). CDR3 amino acids: CASSSTGRAGYTF. The CDR3 bases are TGTGCCAGCAGTTCCACAGGACGCGCGGGCTACACCTTC.

The chain has TRBV5-6 and TRBJ1-1; the D is unclear. CDR3 length: 13 amino acids. Germline values: CDR1 SGHDT, CDR2 YYEEEE. Trimming stripped 0 bases from V and 6 bases from J, with 9 bases between. CDR3 in DNA: TGTGCCAGCAGCTTGGAAAATAAACCTGAAGCTTTCTTT. Translated: CASSLENKPEAFF.

The chain joins TRBV10-2 to TRBJ2-7; D is perhaps TRBD2 (6 bases). Trimming removed 0 bases from V and 5 bases from J, with 14 bases in between. The germline gives CDR1 WSHSY, CDR2 SAAADI. The CDR3 is 15 residues long. The CDR3 coding sequence is TGCGCCAGCAGTGAGTCTGGGGGGATTCCTGACGAGCAGTACTTC. This sequence encodes CASSESGGIPDEQYF.

V is TRBV6-6 and J is TRBJ2-2; D gene uncertain. The length of the CDR3 is 16 residues. Trimming removed 6 bases from V and 4 bases from J, with 18 bases in between. CDR1 is MNHNY and CDR2 is SVGAGI in the germline V gene (reference sequence). The CDR3 reads CASSYHRTDSTGELFF. The CDR3 coding sequence is TGTGCCAGCAGCTACCATCGCACAGACTCCACCGGGGAGCTGTTTTTT.

The chain carries TRBV4-1 and TRBJ1-1, with TRBD1 identical over 10 bases. The CDR3 totals 16 residues. J lost 1 base, V lost 8 bases, and 10 bases had no gene match. CDR1 is MGHRA, CDR2 YSYEKL, per germline. The CDR3 is CASRQGAGGSNTEAFF. CDR3 in DNA: TGCGCCAGCCGACAGGGGGCAGGAGGGTCGAACACTGAAGCTTTCTTT.

V usage is TRBV10-3 and J usage is TRBJ1-2; no definite D call. The length of the CDR3 is 14 residues. Trimming stripped 7 bases from V and 0 bases from J, with 12 bases between. From germline, CDR1 is ENHRY and CDR2 SYGVKD. The CDR3 reads CAITAGRANYGYTF. Written as DNA, the CDR3 is TGTGCCATCACGGCAGGCCGAGCTAACTATGGCTACACCTTC.

The CDR3 region is CASSEDSSTEAFF. DNA of the CDR3: TGTGCCAGCAGTGAAGACTCGAGCACTGAAGCTTTCTTT. The chain carries TRBV6-1 and TRBJ1-1; D is unresolved. This CDR3 is built from 13 residues. V lost 1 base, J lost 4 bases, and 7 bases lay in between. Germline loops: CDR1 MNHNS, CDR2 SASEGT.

This chain uses TRBV6-1 with TRBJ1-2; 7 bases agree with TRBD1. The CDR3 loop spans 12 amino acids. Trimming at V came to 10 bases and at J to 7 bases, leaving 9 bases not matched to a gene. CDR1 and CDR2 (germline): MNHNS, SASEGT. As DNA, the CDR3 is TGTGCCACGGACGAGACAGGGTTTGGCTACACCTTC. Translating gives CATDETGFGYTF.

The chain has TRBV27 and TRBJ2-7; tentatively, D is TRBD1 (6 bases). The CDR3 contains 14 residues. V lost 6 bases and J 6 bases, leaving 18 bases between the germline ends. CDR1 is MNHEY and CDR2 is SMNVEV in the germline V gene (reference sequence). The CDR3 DNA reads TGTGCCAGCAGCCCCCGGGACAAGGGCCTCGAGCAGTACTTC. This codes for CASSPRDKGLEQYF.

V is TRBV7-9 and J is TRBJ2-3; maybe TRBD1 (6 bases). V shed 0 bases and J shed 6 bases, with 16 bases lying between them. The CDR3 runs 16 residues. CDR1 SEHNR and CDR2 FQNEAQ come from the germline V gene (reference sequence). CDR3 coding DNA: TGTGCCAGCAGCTTAGCGGATTACAGGGCTTCCGATACGCAGTATTTT. It is translated as CASSLADYRASDTQYF. Variable domain in full (rest from reference TRBV7-9 and TRBJ2-3): DTGVSQNPRHKITKRGQNVTFRCDPISEHNRLYWYRQTLGQGPEFLTYFQNEAQLEKSRLLSDRFSAERPKGSFSTLEIQRTEQGDSAMYLCASSLADYRASDTQYFGPGTRLTVL.

This chain uses TRBV28 with TRBJ2-7; perhaps TRBD1 as D (6 bases). There are 16 residues in the CDR3. Germline V gene data show CDR1 as MDHEN and CDR2 as SYDVKM. Trimming shortened V by 3 bases and J by 4 bases, and 19 bases separated the two germline ends. CDR3 nucleotides: TGTGCCAGCAGTTTGTACCGGGACAACTTGGGGTACGAGCAGTACTTC. Translation gives CASSLYRDNLGYEQYF.

V usage is TRBV5-4 and J usage is TRBJ2-7; 8 bases agree with TRBD1. Germline trimming cut 3 bases from V and 6 bases from J; bases unmatched to any gene: 8. This CDR3 contains 14 residues. Germline V gene data show CDR1 as SGHNT and CDR2 as YYREEE (reference sequence). CDR3 in amino acids: CASSSGTGDREQYF. Here the CDR3 DNA reads TGTGCCAGCAGCTCCGGGACAGGTGATCGCGAGCAGTACTTC. The whole variable domain, filled in from reference TRBV5-4 and TRBJ2-7, reads ETGVTQSPTHLIKTRGQQVTLRCSSQSGHNTVSWYQQALGQGPQFIFQYYREEENGRGNFPPRFSGLQFPNYSSELNVNALELDDSALYLCASSSGTGDREQYFGPGTRLTVT.